The next 13 T cell receptor beta chains were all read from a single sample in a study of technical replicates of blood from a few donors. Produced via immunoSEQ multiplex PCR; TCRdb's table is partial and in-frame only. The table includes fewer than 85,000 clones, roughly 90% detected once. The sequenced sample consisted of PBMCs. The source of these receptors is a human donor in good health. Some clones in this sample may be carry-over from other donors' samples.

The rearrangement links TRBV9 to TRBJ1-2, with D unresolved. The CDR3 extends over 14 amino acids. Trimming removed 0 bases at V and 2 bases at J, with 8 bases between. Germline-derived CDR1 and CDR2 are SGDLS and YYNGEE. The CDR3 loop reads CASSVDALNYGYTF. CDR3 DNA sequence: TGTGCCAGCAGCGTAGACGCACTAAACTATGGCTACACCTTC.

The chain links TRBV7-6 to TRBJ2-1; 7 nucleotides line up with TRBD2. The germline CDR1 and CDR2 sequences are SGHVS and FNYEAQ. Losses at the gene ends were 1 base for V and 2 bases for J; bases not matched to a gene: 2. This CDR3 has 15 amino acids. CDR3 region: CASSLGAGPYNEQFF. The CDR3 nucleotides read TGTGCCAGCAGCTTAGGAGCGGGGCCCTACAATGAGCAGTTCTTC. The full variable domain, completed using reference TRBV7-6 and TRBJ2-1, is GAGVSQSPRYKVTKRGQDVALRCDPISGHVSLYWYRQALGQGPEFLTYFNYEAQQDKSGLPNDRFSAERPEGSISTLTIQRTEQRDSAMYRCASSLGAGPYNEQFFGPGTRLTVL.

J is TRBJ2-7 and V is TRBV5-1, with D perhaps matching TRBD2 (6 bases). There are 14 residues in the CDR3. CDR1 and CDR2 (germline): SGHRS, YFSETQ. V was pared by 4 bases and J by 7 bases, with 18 bases between. DNA for the CDR3: TGCGCCAGCAGCCCCGGTGGTGTAGCGGAAGAGCAGTACTTC. Its translation is CASSPGGVAEEQYF.

The genes are TRBV5-1 and TRBJ1-4; D is uncertain. V lost 2 bases, J lost 4 bases, and 15 bases lay in between. This CDR3 has 16 amino acids. Per the germline V gene, CDR1 is SGHRS and CDR2 is YFSETQ. Here the CDR3 reads CASSFGSLSFNEKLFF. The CDR3 nucleotides are TGCGCCAGCAGCTTTGGGAGTCTCAGTTTTAATGAAAAACTGTTTTTT.

The CDR3 DNA is TGTGCCAGCAGCTTAAGACTAGCGGGTTCGGGCACAGATACGCAGTATTTT. The encoded protein is CASSLRLAGSGTDTQYF. The rearrangement joins TRBV7-2 to TRBJ2-3; 10 nucleotides align to TRBD2. J gave up 1 base and V 2 bases, and 6 bases lay outside the gene matches. The CDR3 runs 17 residues. Germline lookup yields CDR1 SGHTA and CDR2 FQGNSA.

V usage is TRBV6-1 and J usage is TRBJ1-2; 10 nucleotides align to TRBD1. This CDR3 contains 19 residues. The J segment lost 2 bases and the V segment lost 4 bases, leaving 16 bases of the junction unmatched. Germline V lookup: CDR1 MNHNS, CDR2 SASEGT. The CDR3 spells CASSGDRDRGKEGNYGYTF. Written as DNA, the CDR3 is TGTGCCAGCAGTGGAGACCGGGACAGGGGAAAGGAGGGGAACTATGGCTACACCTTC.

CDR3 sequence (DNA): TGTGCCAGCGGGAGGGGGGGACGGATGAACACTGAAGCTTTCTTT. Translating gives CASGRGGRMNTEAFF. This chain joins TRBV6-5 and TRBJ1-1; possibly TRBD1 for D (6 bases). The germline V gene encodes CDR1 MNHEY and CDR2 SVGAGI. The CDR3 contains 15 residues. V was shortened by 8 bases and J by 0 bases, with 16 bases between the two germline ends.

CDR3 bases: TGTGCCAGCAGTGGGGGACAGGGCGCTGAGCAGTTCTTC. Translating gives CASSGGQGAEQFF. The V call is TRBV2, the J call TRBJ2-1; 9 bases fit TRBD1. CDR1 SNHLY and CDR2 FYNNEI come from the germline V gene. V was clipped by 4 bases and J by 9 bases; unmatched bases: 4. The CDR3 loop spans 13 amino acids.

The chain employs TRBV6-6 and TRBJ2-5; 10 positions match TRBD2. The CDR3 is made up of 16 amino acids. V was clipped by 6 bases and J by 6 bases; unmatched bases: 13. The germline gives CDR1 MNHNY, CDR2 SVGAGI (reference sequence). The CDR3 reads CASSRPRAGGDKTQYF. DNA of the CDR3: TGTGCCAGCAGCCGACCTCGAGCGGGGGGGGATAAGACCCAGTACTTC.

The V gene is TRBV7-2, the J gene TRBJ2-7; 7 bases fit TRBD2. V shed 3 bases and J 3 bases; nucleotides not matched to a gene: 14. The germline V gene has CDR1 SGHTA and CDR2 FQGNSA. The CDR3 runs to 17 residues. The CDR3 loop reads CASSLGTAGAFGYEQYF. The CDR3 bases are TGTGCCAGCAGCTTGGGGACGGCGGGAGCTTTCGGCTACGAGCAGTACTTC.

The V call is TRBV9, the J call TRBJ1-1; 7 bases agree with TRBD1. J gave up 5 bases and V 3 bases, and 10 bases lay outside the gene matches. Germline V gene lookup returns CDR1 SGDLS and CDR2 YYNGEE. The CDR3 runs 15 residues. CDR3 nucleotides: TGTGCCAGCAGCGCCAGGACAGGAGGTAGGACTGAAGCTTTCTTT. Translating it yields CASSARTGGRTEAFF.

The chain couples TRBV6-1 to TRBJ2-1; D gene ambiguous. V was pared by 6 bases and J by 0 bases, with 12 bases between. The CDR3 has 15 amino acids. Germline CDR1 MNHNS, CDR2 SASEGT. The CDR3 DNA follows: TGTGCCAGCAGCCGGTCCGGGTTCTCCTACAATGAGCAGTTCTTC. It specifies CASSRSGFSYNEQFF.

The J gene is TRBJ2-3, the V gene TRBV29-1; 10 positions agree with TRBD2. The CDR3 covers 15 residues. The germline V gene encodes CDR1 SQVTM and CDR2 ANQGSEA. V lost 1 base and J lost 5; bases outside the gene matches: 6. The CDR3 DNA reads as TGCAGCGTTGAAGTACTAGCGGGATGGGTAGATACGCAGTATTTT. Translation: CSVEVLAGWVDTQYF.